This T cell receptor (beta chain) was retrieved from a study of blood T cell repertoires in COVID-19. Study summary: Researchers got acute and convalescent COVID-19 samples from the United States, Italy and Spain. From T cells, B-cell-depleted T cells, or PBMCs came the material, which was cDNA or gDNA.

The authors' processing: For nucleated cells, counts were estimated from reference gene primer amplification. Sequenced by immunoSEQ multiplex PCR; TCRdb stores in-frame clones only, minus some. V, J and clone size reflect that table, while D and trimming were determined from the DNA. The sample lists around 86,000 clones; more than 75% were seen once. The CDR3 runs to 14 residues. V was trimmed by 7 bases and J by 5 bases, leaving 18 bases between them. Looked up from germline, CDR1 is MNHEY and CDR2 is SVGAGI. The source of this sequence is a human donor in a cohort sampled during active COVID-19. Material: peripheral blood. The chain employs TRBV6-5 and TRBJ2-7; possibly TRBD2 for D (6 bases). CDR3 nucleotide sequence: TGTGCCAGCACTCAACCCGCGGGGTTCCACGAGCAGTACTTC. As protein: CASTQPAGFHEQYF.